The rows below give T cell receptor beta chains drawn from one sample of a study of early T cells in non-severe SARS-CoV-2 infection. One entry per CDR3 protein, called by TCRdb with MiXCR from the 5' RACE reads. The sample holds about 83,000 distinct CDR3 sequences; around 13% are singletons and the top ten take around 1.5%. The sample was whole blood. The receptors shown here come from an adult who was a healthcare worker with PCR-confirmed SARS-CoV-2 infection or an uninfected control (not recorded which). Each CDR3 is given with its conserved first and last residue. The order of the fields is CDR3 protein, CDR3 DNA, V gene, J gene, clone size, D gene. A D gene is named only where the DNA matches it firmly. Clone size is given for some rows only: seen once, a few or many times, or a class if the clone is expanded.

CDR3aa: CSADRETQYF; CDR3nt: TGCAGCGCCGACCGCGAGACCCAGTACTTC; v_gene: TRBV29-1; j_gene: TRBJ2-5; abundance: few; d_gene: NA
CDR3aa: CSVEVGTTEAFF; CDR3nt: TGCAGCGTTGAGGTCGGAACTACTGAAGCTTTCTTT; v_gene: TRBV29-1; j_gene: TRBJ1-1; abundance: few; d_gene: NA
CDR3aa: CSASEGQGSYNEQFF; CDR3nt: TGCAGTGCTAGTGAGGGACAGGGCTCCTACAATGAGCAGTTCTTC; v_gene: TRBV20-1; j_gene: TRBJ2-1; abundance: few; d_gene: TRBD1
CDR3aa: CASSTPGSWETQYF; CDR3nt: TGTGCCAGCAGTACCCCAGGGTCGTGGGAGACCCAGTACTTC; v_gene: TRBV27; j_gene: TRBJ2-5; abundance: many; d_gene: NA
CDR3aa: CSTLVGQGVTDTQYF; CDR3nt: TGCAGTACCCTAGTGGGACAGGGTGTGACAGATACGCAGTATTTT; v_gene: TRBV20-1; j_gene: TRBJ2-3; abundance: many; d_gene: TRBD1
CDR3aa: CASSPLGVEEKLFF; CDR3nt: TGTGCCAGCAGTCCCCTAGGGGTAGAAGAAAAACTGTTTTTT; v_gene: TRBV27; j_gene: TRBJ1-4; abundance: once; d_gene: NA
CDR3aa: CASSLRARGRSGELFF; CDR3nt: TGTGCCAGCAGCTTAAGGGCCAGGGGGCGATCCGGGGAGCTGTTTTTT; v_gene: TRBV7-2; j_gene: TRBJ2-2; abundance: NA; d_gene: TRBD1
CDR3aa: CASSFLGVEQFF; CDR3nt: TGTGCCAGCAGCTTTCTAGGGGTTGAGCAGTTCTTC; v_gene: TRBV7-9; j_gene: TRBJ2-1; abundance: many; d_gene: NA
CDR3aa: CASSGTLLPDTQYF; CDR3nt: TGTGCCAGCAGCGGGACCCTACTGCCGGATACGCAGTATTTT; v_gene: TRBV3-1; j_gene: TRBJ2-3; abundance: many; d_gene: NA
CDR3aa: CASQGAGGTGELFF; CDR3nt: TGTGCCAGCCAGGGGGCAGGGGGCACCGGGGAGCTGTTTTTT; v_gene: TRBV6-1; j_gene: TRBJ2-2; abundance: many; d_gene: TRBD1
CDR3aa: CSARDPLAGGTDTQYF; CDR3nt: TGCAGTGCTAGAGATCCCCTAGCGGGGGGCACAGATACGCAGTATTTT; v_gene: TRBV20-1; j_gene: TRBJ2-3; abundance: few; d_gene: TRBD2
CDR3aa: CASSYQRGNSYEQYF; CDR3nt: TGTGCCAGCAGTTACCAGCGGGGCAACTCCTACGAGCAGTACTTC; v_gene: TRBV6-5; j_gene: TRBJ2-7; abundance: few; d_gene: TRBD2
CDR3aa: CASSPGTGRHEQYF; CDR3nt: TGTGCCAGCAGCCCCGGGACAGGGAGGCACGAGCAGTACTTC; v_gene: TRBV12-3/TRBV12-4; j_gene: TRBJ2-7; abundance: NA; d_gene: TRBD1
CDR3aa: CSARNEAGGAYEQYF; CDR3nt: TGCAGTGCTAGGAATGAAGCGGGTGGAGCCTACGAGCAGTACTTC; v_gene: TRBV20-1; j_gene: TRBJ2-7; abundance: NA; d_gene: NA
CDR3aa: CACTAGTGGREQYF; CDR3nt: TGTGCCTGCACCGCCGGGACAGGGGGCCGCGAGCAGTACTTC; v_gene: TRBV30; j_gene: TRBJ2-7; abundance: many; d_gene: TRBD1
CDR3aa: CASSLERNEKLFF; CDR3nt: TGTGCCAGCAGCTTAGAAAGGAATGAAAAACTGTTTTTT; v_gene: TRBV7-9; j_gene: TRBJ1-4; abundance: NA; d_gene: NA
CDR3aa: CASSSRQGVRAFF; CDR3nt: TGTGCCAGCAGCTCCCGGCAGGGGGTAAGAGCTTTCTTT; v_gene: TRBV7-2; j_gene: TRBJ1-1; abundance: many; d_gene: TRBD1
CDR3aa: CASSYSTNIRDEQFF; CDR3nt: TGTGCCAGCAGTTACTCGACAAACATTAGGGATGAGCAGTTCTTC; v_gene: TRBV6-2/TRBV6-3; j_gene: TRBJ2-1; abundance: many; d_gene: NA
CDR3aa: CASSLQGAEGYTF; CDR3nt: TGTGCCAGCAGCTTACAGGGGGCTGAGGGCTACACCTTC; v_gene: TRBV3-1; j_gene: TRBJ1-2; abundance: few; d_gene: TRBD1
CDR3aa: CASSPGTDSPPSGYTF; CDR3nt: TGTGCCAGCAGCCCCGGGACAGATTCCCCACCGAGTGGCTACACCTTC; v_gene: TRBV7-6; j_gene: TRBJ1-2; abundance: many; d_gene: TRBD1